This passage covers 27 T cell receptor beta chains from one sample sequenced in a study of shared clonotypes between healthy human individuals. The table came from immunoSEQ multiplex PCR; TCRdb's copy has only in-frame clones and leaves some out. The data show over a million clones, around 97% seen once. The sequenced sample consisted of naive CD4+ T cells sorted from blood. Subset indicated: CD45RA+ positively selected. The receptors were gathered from a man aged 25-45 years in good health.

This rearrangement joins TRBV5-1 to TRBJ2-1; TRBD2 agrees at 7 bases. Looked up from germline, CDR1 is SGHRS and CDR2 is YFSETQ. V lost 4 bases to trimming and J lost 4 bases; unmatched junction nucleotides: 8. The CDR3 contains 15 residues. CDR3 coding DNA: TGCGCCAGCAGCCCCCCTAGCGGATATTACAATGAGCAGTTCTTC. Amino acid sequence: CASSPPSGYYNEQFF.

The chain links TRBV5-4 to TRBJ1-3, with TRBD1 matching over 9 bases. Trimming took 0 bases from V and 2 from J; bases not matched to a gene: 3. Germline CDR1 SGHNT, CDR2 YYREEE (reference sequence). The CDR3 consists of 16 residues. The CDR3 DNA reads TGTGCCAGCAGCTTGGGACAGGGGGAAGCTGGAAACACCATATATTTT. It translates to CASSLGQGEAGNTIYF.

This clone appeared a single time. The V gene is TRBV11-2, the J gene TRBJ2-3; 9 nucleotides agree with TRBD1. This CDR3 spans 14 amino acids. Per germline, CDR1 SGHAT and CDR2 FQNNGV. After removal of 1 base from V and 4 bases from J, the junction contained 0 bases not matched to a gene. The CDR3 sequence: CASSLGTGADTQYF. As DNA, the CDR3 is TGTGCCAGCAGCTTAGGGACAGGGGCAGATACGCAGTATTTT.

This clone was counted a single time. V gene TRBV7-9 combines with J gene TRBJ1-2; D is ambiguous. Germline CDR1 and CDR2: SEHNR and FQNEAQ (reference sequence). This CDR3 contains 15 residues. Trimming stripped 5 bases from V and 6 bases from J, with 19 bases between. The CDR3 sequence is CASSPSAQAEHGYTF. CDR3 nucleotide sequence: TGTGCCAGCAGCCCCTCAGCCCAGGCCGAGCATGGCTACACCTTC.

The rearrangement uses TRBV4-3 and TRBJ2-7; D not certain. Trimming cost V 3 bases and J 2 bases, with 8 bases left between them. CDR1 LGHNA and CDR2 YSLEER come from the germline V gene. CDR3 length: 13 residues. CDR3 region: CASSQAVAYEQYF. The CDR3 bases are TGCGCCAGCAGCCAGGCCGTGGCCTACGAGCAGTACTTC.

This chain uses TRBV28 with TRBJ2-7; 7 nucleotides agree with TRBD2. The V segment lost 9 bases and the J segment 6 bases; nucleotides outside the gene matches: 14. Germline CDR1 reads MDHEN; CDR2 reads SYDVKM. The CDR3 runs 14 residues. CDR3 DNA sequence: TGTGCCAGTCCTGGACCCGCGGGAGCCGCCGAGCAGTACTTC. Amino acids: CASPGPAGAAEQYF.

The J gene is TRBJ1-4, the V gene TRBV7-2; maybe TRBD1 (5 bases). There are 14 residues in the CDR3. The ends were cut back, 2 bases at V and 5 bases at J, with 9 bases in the middle. In germline, CDR1 is SGHTA, CDR2 FQGNSA. The CDR3 sequence: CASSLLGRNEKLFF. CDR3 nucleotide sequence: TGTGCCAGCAGCTTACTGGGACGGAATGAAAAACTGTTTTTT.

V gene TRBV5-4 combines with J gene TRBJ2-1; possible D gene TRBD1, 6 bases. Germline V lookup: CDR1 SGHNT, CDR2 YYREEE (reference sequence). This CDR3 comprises 13 residues. Trimming removed 0 bases at V and 8 bases at J, with 9 bases between. CDR3 coding DNA: TGTGCCAGCAGCTTGGCCGGGACATATGAGCAGTTCTTC. Translated: CASSLAGTYEQFF.

This sequence joins TRBV9 and TRBJ2-5; D may be TRBD1 (6 bases). Germline assignment: CDR1 SGDLS and CDR2 YYNGEE. The CDR3 covers 15 residues. The V end lost 4 bases, the J end lost 9 bases, and 22 bases lay between the germline ends. CDR3 in amino acids: CASSSGAFGIMAQYF. In nucleotides, the CDR3 is TGTGCCAGCAGCTCAGGGGCATTCGGGATCATGGCCCAGTACTTC.

This chain links TRBV6-6 with TRBJ2-7; 12 positions match TRBD1. After removal of 6 bases from V and 6 bases from J, the junction contained 12 bases not matched to a gene. Germline V CDR1 and CDR2: MNHNY, SVGAGI (reference sequence). This CDR3 comprises 16 residues. CDR3 DNA: TGTGCCAGCAGCCGACCTGAGGGACAGGGGGCGCGCGAGCAGTACTTC. This sequence encodes CASSRPEGQGAREQYF.

This clone has only a few counts. V is TRBV7-7 and J is TRBJ2-2; D perhaps matches TRBD1 (6 bases). Germline V gives CDR1 SSHAT, CDR2 FNYEAQ (reference sequence). V lost 2 bases and J lost 6, with 16 bases in between. The CDR3 contains 16 residues. The CDR3 sequence is CASSLRQVGFSGELFF. Written as DNA, the CDR3 is TGTGCCAGCAGCTTACGACAGGTTGGGTTCTCCGGGGAGCTGTTTTTT.

The J gene is TRBJ2-1, the V gene TRBV28; D remains unclear. The CDR3 covers 15 residues. CDR1 MDHEN and CDR2 SYDVKM come from the germline V gene. With 6 bases removed from V and 4 bases from J, the gap between germline ends came to 16 bases. The CDR3, as DNA: TGTGCCAGCAGCTCGCGCCTTGGACCGTACAATGAGCAGTTCTTC. This codes for CASSSRLGPYNEQFF.

The J gene is TRBJ1-2, the V gene TRBV28, with 8 bases matching TRBD1. Germline V gives CDR1 MDHEN, CDR2 SYDVKM. The J segment lost 0 bases and the V segment lost 5 bases, leaving 2 bases of the junction unmatched. This CDR3 is 14 amino acids long. CDR3 protein: CASSRTGSNYGYTF. The CDR3 coding sequence is TGTGCCAGCAGTAGGACAGGGTCTAACTATGGCTACACCTTC.

With respect to this clone: This specimen includes other DNA sequences encoding the same CDR3. The chain joins TRBV5-1 to TRBJ2-5; maybe TRBD1 (5 bases). Trimming removed 0 bases at V and 3 bases at J, with 9 bases between. In germline, CDR1 is SGHRS, CDR2 YFSETQ. CDR3 length: 14 amino acids. CDR3 protein: CASSLESGKETQYF. The CDR3 DNA follows: TGCGCCAGCAGCTTGGAGTCAGGGAAAGAGACCCAGTACTTC.

This chain joins TRBV7-6 and TRBJ2-6; 10 positions agree with TRBD1. The germline V gene has CDR1 SGHVS and CDR2 FNYEAQ. V shed 1 base and J 1 base; nucleotides not matched to a gene: 1. The CDR3 spans 17 residues. The DNA of the CDR3 is TGTGCCAGCAGCTTAGGACAGGGGGCTTCTGGGGCCAACGTCCTGACTTTC. It translates to CASSLGQGASGANVLTF. The full variable domain, with the rest looked up from reference TRBV7-6 and TRBJ2-6, is GAGVSQSPRYKVTKRGQDVALRCDPISGHVSLYWYRQALGQGPEFLTYFNYEAQQDKSGLPNDRFSAERPEGSISTLTIQRTEQRDSAMYRCASSLGQGASGANVLTFGAGSRLTVL.

The chain combines TRBV28 with TRBJ2-1; D could derive from TRBD1 or TRBD2 (8 bases each). CDR1 MDHEN and CDR2 SYDVKM come from the germline V gene. Deletions cut 5 bases from V and 9 bases from J, with 35 bases between. This CDR3 has 20 amino acids. In DNA, the CDR3 is TGTGCCAGCAGTAGCCGTAGGACAGGGAAATTGGCGGGAGGTTTGGGTGAGCAGTTCTTC. Translated, it gives CASSSRRTGKLAGGLGEQFF.

This clone showed up just once. The chain joins TRBV28 to TRBJ1-1; D is possibly TRBD1 (6 bases). Trimming left V 7 bases short and J 4 bases short, with 16 bases between. Looked up from germline, CDR1 is MDHEN and CDR2 is SYDVKM. This CDR3 has 14 residues. The CDR3 loop reads CASTRPTGSTEAFF. CDR3 nucleotides: TGTGCCAGCACTCGACCTACAGGGAGCACTGAAGCTTTCTTT.

This chain links TRBV7-8 with TRBJ2-1; 8 bases match TRBD2. The CDR3 spans 16 residues. The J segment lost 4 bases and the V segment lost 0 bases, leaving 5 bases of the junction unmatched. The germline V gene has CDR1 SGHVS and CDR2 FQNEAQ. This CDR3 is CASSLARIAGYNEQFF. The CDR3 bases are TGTGCCAGCAGCTTAGCGAGGATAGCGGGATACAATGAGCAGTTCTTC.

This rearrangement joins TRBV27 to TRBJ1-1; D not certain. Germline assignment: CDR1 MNHEY and CDR2 SMNVEV (reference sequence). V was trimmed by 1 base and J by 1 base, leaving 7 bases between them. The CDR3 consists of 14 residues. The CDR3 sequence is CASSLYQKNTEAFF. The CDR3 DNA reads TGTGCCAGCAGTTTATACCAAAAGAACACTGAAGCTTTCTTT.

The chain recombines TRBV18 with TRBJ2-7; 7 nucleotides match TRBD1. V was clipped by 3 bases and J by 2 bases; unmatched bases: 10. The CDR3 runs to 16 residues. Germline V gene data show CDR1 as KGHSH and CDR2 as LQKENI. The CDR3 coding sequence is TGTGCCAGCTCACCCATACAAGGGGACAGCCCCTACGAGCAGTACTTC. Its translation is CASSPIQGDSPYEQYF.

The V gene is TRBV28, the J gene TRBJ1-5, with D perhaps matching TRBD1 (5 bases). The length of the CDR3 is 14 residues. V dropped 6 bases and J dropped 5 bases, with 14 bases sitting between them. Per the germline V gene, CDR1 is MDHEN and CDR2 is SYDVKM. The CDR3 region is CASRGTAAHQPQHF. In nucleotides, the CDR3 is TGTGCCAGCAGGGGGACTGCGGCCCATCAGCCCCAGCATTTT.

This sequence joins TRBV2 and TRBJ2-3, with TRBD2 matching 8 bases. V dropped 3 bases and J dropped 4; count of bases not matched to a gene: 6. Germline-derived CDR1 and CDR2 are SNHLY and FYNNEI. The CDR3 has 15 residues. The CDR3 sequence is CASSDSSGSADTQYF. The CDR3, as DNA: TGTGCCAGCAGTGATTCCAGCGGGAGTGCAGATACGCAGTATTTT.

The V and J genes are TRBV19 and TRBJ2-1; tentative D call: TRBD1 (5 bases). The length of the CDR3 is 15 residues. Germline CDR1 and CDR2: LNHDA and SQIVND (reference sequence). V gave up 7 bases and J gave up 4 bases, with 17 bases separating them. CDR3 sequence: CASNPRGGVYNEQFF. CDR3 nucleotides: TGTGCCAGTAACCCTAGGGGCGGAGTGTACAATGAGCAGTTCTTC.

This clone appeared once. This specimen includes other DNA sequences encoding the same CDR3. The chain couples TRBV5-1 to TRBJ1-5; no clear D gene. V was pared by 1 base and J by 5 bases, with 7 bases between. This CDR3 spans 13 amino acids. Per the germline V gene, CDR1 is SGHRS and CDR2 is YFSETQ. The DNA for the CDR3 is TGCGCCAGCAGCTTGCACGGGGATCAGCCCCAGCATTTT. It translates to CASSLHGDQPQHF.

This clone has only one observation. This chain links TRBV7-9 with TRBJ2-1; 11 nucleotides match TRBD2. Germline V gene lookup returns CDR1 SEHNR and CDR2 FQNEAQ (reference sequence). The length of the CDR3 is 14 residues. J gave up 9 bases and V 1 base, and 2 bases lay outside the gene matches. The CDR3 sequence is CASSLGLAGIEQFF. The CDR3 DNA follows: TGTGCCAGCAGCTTAGGACTAGCGGGAATTGAGCAGTTCTTC.

The chain recombines TRBV7-3 with TRBJ2-1; the D call may be TRBD1 or TRBD2 (7 bases each). Germline V lookup: CDR1 SGHTA, CDR2 FQGTGA. V lost 5 bases to trimming and J lost 4 bases, with 15 bases between them. CDR3 length: 15 amino acids. DNA for the CDR3: TGTGCCAGCAGCCCGTCAGGGGGGGGTTACAATGAGCAGTTCTTC. It codes for CASSPSGGGYNEQFF.

The chain carries TRBV2 and TRBJ2-5; D not resolved. The CDR3 has 10 amino acids. V dropped 7 bases and J dropped 3 bases, with 3 bases sitting between them. Germline CDR1 SNHLY, CDR2 FYNNEI. The CDR3 DNA is TGTGCCAGCATAAAAGAGACCCAGTACTTC. Translating gives CASIKETQYF. Supplemented by reference TRBV2 and TRBJ2-5, the full variable domain reads EPEVTQTPSHQVTQMGQEVILRCVPISNHLYFYWYRQILGQKVEFLVSFYNNEISEKSEIFDDQFSVERPDGSNFTLKIRSTKLEDSAMYFCASIKETQYFGPGTRLLVL.